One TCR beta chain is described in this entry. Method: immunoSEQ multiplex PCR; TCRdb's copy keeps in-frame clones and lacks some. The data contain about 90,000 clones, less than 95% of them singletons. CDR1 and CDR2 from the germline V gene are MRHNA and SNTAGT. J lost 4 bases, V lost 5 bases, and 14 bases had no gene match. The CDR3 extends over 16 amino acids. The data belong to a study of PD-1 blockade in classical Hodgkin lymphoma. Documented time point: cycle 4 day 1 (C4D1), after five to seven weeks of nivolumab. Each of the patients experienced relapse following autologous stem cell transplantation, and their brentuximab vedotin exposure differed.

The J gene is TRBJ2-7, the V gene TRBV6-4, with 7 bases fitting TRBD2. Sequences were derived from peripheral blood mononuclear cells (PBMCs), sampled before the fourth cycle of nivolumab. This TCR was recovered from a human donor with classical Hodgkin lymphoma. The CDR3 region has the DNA TGTGCCAGCAGTTACGATTCGGGGGGAATGTCTTACGAGCAGTACTTC. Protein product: CASSYDSGGMSYEQYF.